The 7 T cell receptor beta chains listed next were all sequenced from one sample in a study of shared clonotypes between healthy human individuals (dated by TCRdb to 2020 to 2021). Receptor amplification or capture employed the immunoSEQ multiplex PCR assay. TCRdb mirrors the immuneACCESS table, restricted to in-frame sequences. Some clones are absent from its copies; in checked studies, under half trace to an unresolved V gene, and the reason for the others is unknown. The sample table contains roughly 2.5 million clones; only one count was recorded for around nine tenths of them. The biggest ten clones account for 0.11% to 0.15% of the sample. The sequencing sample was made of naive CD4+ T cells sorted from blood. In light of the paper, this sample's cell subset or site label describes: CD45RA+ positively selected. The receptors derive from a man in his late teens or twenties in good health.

The CDR3 protein is CASSHRAQITYGELFF. The DNA for the CDR3 is TGTGCCAGCAGCCACAGGGCCCAGATTACTTACGGGGAGCTGTTTTTT. This chain joins TRBV11-1 and TRBJ2-2; perhaps TRBD1 as D (6 bases). Germline CDR1 SGHAT, CDR2 FQDESV (reference sequence). Deletions cut 5 bases from V and 7 bases from J, with 20 bases between. The CDR3 has 16 amino acids. The full variable domain, in which reference TRBV11-1 and TRBJ2-2 provide the parts outside the CDR3, is EAEVAQSPRYKITEKSQAVAFWCDPISGHATLYWYRQILGQGPELLVQFQDESVVDDSQLPKDRFSAERLKGVDSTLKIQPAELGDSAMYLCASSHRAQITYGELFFGEGSRLTVL.

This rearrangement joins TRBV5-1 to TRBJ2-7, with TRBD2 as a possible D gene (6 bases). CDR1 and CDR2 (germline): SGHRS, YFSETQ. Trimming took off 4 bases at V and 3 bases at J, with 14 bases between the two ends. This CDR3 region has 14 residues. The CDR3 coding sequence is TGCGCCAGCAGCGATGCGGAGGGGATCTACGAGCAGTACTTC. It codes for CASSDAEGIYEQYF. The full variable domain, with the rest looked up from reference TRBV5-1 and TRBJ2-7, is KAGVTQTPRYLIKTRGQQVTLSCSPISGHRSVSWYQQTPGQGLQFLFEYFSETQRNKGNFPGRFSGRQFSNSRSEMNVSTLELGDSALYLCASSDAEGIYEQYFGPGTRLTVT.

The CDR3 sequence is CASSTRVLTRGELFF. Here the CDR3 DNA reads TGTGCCAGCAGTACCCGGGTTTTGACCCGGGGGGAGCTGTTTTTT. The rearrangement links TRBV6-6 to TRBJ2-2; D gene unclear. Germline V gives CDR1 MNHNY, CDR2 SVGAGI (reference sequence). The CDR3 covers 15 residues. The V gene lost 5 bases and the J gene lost 8 bases, with 18 bases spanning the gap.

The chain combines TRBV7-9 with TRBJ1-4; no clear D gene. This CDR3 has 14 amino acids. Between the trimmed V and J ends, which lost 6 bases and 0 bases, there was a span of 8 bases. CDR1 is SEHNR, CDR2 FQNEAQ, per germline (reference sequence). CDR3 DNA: TGTGCCAGCAGGACCACGACAACTAATGAAAAACTGTTTTTT. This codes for CASRTTTTNEKLFF.

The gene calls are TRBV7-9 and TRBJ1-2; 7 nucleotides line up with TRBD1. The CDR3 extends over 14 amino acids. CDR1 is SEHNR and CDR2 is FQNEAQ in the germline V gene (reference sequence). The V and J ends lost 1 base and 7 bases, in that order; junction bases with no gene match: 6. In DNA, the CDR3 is TGTGCCAGCAGCTTAGGACAGGGCGAGGGTGGCTACACCTTC. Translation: CASSLGQGEGGYTF.

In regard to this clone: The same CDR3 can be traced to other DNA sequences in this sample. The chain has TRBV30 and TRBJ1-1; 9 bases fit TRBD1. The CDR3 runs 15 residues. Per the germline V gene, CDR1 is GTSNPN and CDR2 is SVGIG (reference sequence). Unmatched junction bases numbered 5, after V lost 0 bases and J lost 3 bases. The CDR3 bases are TGTGCCTGGAGTGTACTCCGGACAGGGGACACTGAAGCTTTCTTT. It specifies CAWSVLRTGDTEAFF. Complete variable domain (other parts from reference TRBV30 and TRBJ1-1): SQTIHQWPATLVQPVGSPLSLECTVEGTSNPNLYWYRQAAGRGLQLLFYSVGIGQISSEVPQNLSASRPQDRQFILSSKKLLLSDSGFYLCAWSVLRTGDTEAFFGQGTRLTVV.

CDR3 coding DNA: TGTGCCTGGAGCCCCCGGGGGGCGCCCGTTGGGGCCAACGTCCTGACTTTC. Translating gives CAWSPRGAPVGANVLTF. V and J are TRBV30 and TRBJ2-6; possibly TRBD2 for D (7 bases). Germline V gene data show CDR1 as GTSNPN and CDR2 as SVGIG (reference sequence). CDR3 length equals 17 residues. Trimming took off 3 bases at V and 3 bases at J, with 18 bases between the two ends. The whole variable domain, remainder taken from reference TRBV30 and TRBJ2-6, is SQTIHQWPATLVQPVGSPLSLECTVEGTSNPNLYWYRQAAGRGLQLLFYSVGIGQISSEVPQNLSASRPQDRQFILSSKKLLLSDSGFYLCAWSPRGAPVGANVLTFGAGSRLTVL.